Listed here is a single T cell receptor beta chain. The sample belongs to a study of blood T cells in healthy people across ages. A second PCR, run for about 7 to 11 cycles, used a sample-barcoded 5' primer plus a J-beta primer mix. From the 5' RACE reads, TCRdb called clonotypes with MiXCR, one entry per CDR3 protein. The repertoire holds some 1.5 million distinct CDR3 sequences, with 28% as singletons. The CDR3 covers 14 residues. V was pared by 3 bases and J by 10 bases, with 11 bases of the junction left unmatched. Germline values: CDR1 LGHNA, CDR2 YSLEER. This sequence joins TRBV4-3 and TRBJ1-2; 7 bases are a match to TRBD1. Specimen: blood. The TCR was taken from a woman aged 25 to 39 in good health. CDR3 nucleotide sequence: TGCGCCAGCAGCCACCCGACAGGGCTAATTGACTACACCTTC. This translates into CASSHPTGLIDYTF.